Sequencing of this T cell receptor beta chain was carried out in a study of control samples from healthy donors and cancer patients. Germline V gene lookup returns CDR1 SGHRS and CDR2 YFSETQ. The CDR3 loop spans 17 amino acids. V trimming: 4 bases; J trimming: 5 bases; junction bases outside the gene matches: 8. Sequencing used immunoSEQ multiplex PCR; TCRdb keeps in-frame clones, though not all of them. Here the sample spans about 150,000 clones, more than 85% being singletons. Sequencing was performed on blood. The gene calls are TRBV5-1 and TRBJ2-3, with 15 bases matching TRBD2. The sequence was obtained from a man aged 45-65 years in good health. CDR3 sequence: CASSRFPGLAGGDTQYF. In nucleotides, the CDR3 is TGCGCCAGCAGCAGGTTTCCGGGACTAGCGGGAGGAGATACGCAGTATTTT.